These T cell receptor beta chains were read from a single sample in a study of shared clonotypes between healthy human individuals. The data were produced by immunoSEQ multiplex PCR, yet TCRdb's version contains in-frame clones alone and is incomplete. Of around 2.5 million clones in the sample, 93% were seen once. The material sequenced was naive CD4+ T cells from PBMCs. The receptor source for this set is a man aged 18 to 30 in good health. Some clones in this sample may be carry-over from other donors' samples. Each CDR3 is given with its conserved first and last residue. Each record gives: clone size, J gene, V gene, D gene, CDR3 DNA, CDR3 protein. A D gene is named only where the DNA matches it firmly. Some rows mark clone size as missing; the rest say once, few, many or name a class of expanded clone.

clone_size: NA
j_call: TRBJ2-2
v_call: TRBV5-1
d_call: TRBD1
cdr3_nt: TGCGCCAGCAGCCGGGACAGGGGGCTGACCGGGGAGCTGTTTTTT
cdr3_aa: CASSRDRGLTGELFF

clone_size: NA
j_call: TRBJ2-7
v_call: TRBV4-2
d_call: TRBD2
cdr3_nt: TGTGCCAGCAGCCGCAACGCCGGGGCTAGCGGGAGAGCCCCCTACGAGCAGTACTTC
cdr3_aa: CASSRNAGASGRAPYEQYF

clone_size: few
j_call: TRBJ2-5
v_call: TRBV5-1
d_call: NA
cdr3_nt: TGCGCCAGCAGCTTTCAGGGGGGAGAGACCCAGTACTTC
cdr3_aa: CASSFQGGETQYF

clone_size: NA
j_call: TRBJ1-5
v_call: TRBV28
d_call: NA
cdr3_nt: TGTGCCAGCAGTTCCCTGACAGGAAATAGCAATCAGCCCCAGCATTTT
cdr3_aa: CASSSLTGNSNQPQHF

clone_size: NA
j_call: TRBJ2-1
v_call: TRBV10-3
d_call: NA
cdr3_nt: TGTGCCATCAGTGAGCTGAGGGCCTACAATGAGCAGTTCTTC
cdr3_aa: CAISELRAYNEQFF

clone_size: NA
j_call: TRBJ2-3
v_call: TRBV19
d_call: NA
cdr3_nt: TGTGCCAGTAGTAAGGACACGCTTCGCACAGATACGCAGTATTTT
cdr3_aa: CASSKDTLRTDTQYF

clone_size: NA
j_call: TRBJ2-7
v_call: TRBV18
d_call: NA
cdr3_nt: TGTGCCAGCTCACCGGTCTTCAGGGCCTACGAGCAGTACTTC
cdr3_aa: CASSPVFRAYEQYF

clone_size: NA
j_call: TRBJ2-5
v_call: TRBV5-4
d_call: TRBD1
cdr3_nt: TGTGCCAGCAGCAGGGGACAGGGAGAGACCCAGTACTTC
cdr3_aa: CASSRGQGETQYF

clone_size: NA
j_call: TRBJ2-7
v_call: TRBV7-8
d_call: NA
cdr3_nt: TGTGCCAGCAGCTTAGTCCGGCAGGGAGCCTACGAGCAGTACTTC
cdr3_aa: CASSLVRQGAYEQYF

clone_size: NA
j_call: TRBJ2-7
v_call: TRBV6-6
d_call: NA
cdr3_nt: TGTGCCAGCGACCTAGGCGCAGCCTACGAGCAGTACTTC
cdr3_aa: CASDLGAAYEQYF

clone_size: NA
j_call: TRBJ2-2
v_call: TRBV15
d_call: NA
cdr3_nt: TGTGCCACCAGCAGAGATGGAGGGAGGCTCGGGGAGCTGTTTTTT
cdr3_aa: CATSRDGGRLGELFF

clone_size: NA
j_call: TRBJ1-5
v_call: TRBV9
d_call: NA
cdr3_nt: TGTGCCAGCACCGTAGTTAACAGGGATCTCGATCAGCCCCAGCATTTT
cdr3_aa: CASTVVNRDLDQPQHF

clone_size: NA
j_call: TRBJ2-1
v_call: TRBV29-1
d_call: NA
cdr3_nt: TGCAGCGTTGCTCGCGGGCCAGAGGGTGAGCAGTTCTTC
cdr3_aa: CSVARGPEGEQFF

clone_size: NA
j_call: TRBJ1-2
v_call: TRBV6-5
d_call: TRBD1
cdr3_nt: TGTGCCAGCAGCGTAAGAAGACAGGGGGCAAATGGCTACACCTTC
cdr3_aa: CASSVRRQGANGYTF

clone_size: NA
j_call: TRBJ2-3
v_call: TRBV7-3
d_call: NA
cdr3_nt: TGTGCCAGCAGTTTAACCGGGAATACGCAGTATTTT
cdr3_aa: CASSLTGNTQYF

clone_size: NA
j_call: TRBJ1-5
v_call: TRBV7-2
d_call: NA
cdr3_nt: TGTGCCAGCAGCAGAGATAGCAATCAGCCCCAGCATTTT
cdr3_aa: CASSRDSNQPQHF

clone_size: NA
j_call: TRBJ1-2
v_call: TRBV2
d_call: NA
cdr3_nt: TGTGCCAGCAGTGAAGATCGGGGGGCGCGAGGCTACACCTTC
cdr3_aa: CASSEDRGARGYTF

clone_size: NA
j_call: TRBJ1-2
v_call: TRBV5-6
d_call: TRBD1
cdr3_nt: TGTGCCAGCAGCTTGTATGGGACAGCCGCTAACTATGGCTACACCTTC
cdr3_aa: CASSLYGTAANYGYTF

clone_size: NA
j_call: TRBJ1-1
v_call: TRBV9
d_call: NA
cdr3_nt: TGTGCCAGCAGCGGACGCGCACGCTCCACTGAAGCTTTCTTT
cdr3_aa: CASSGRARSTEAFF

clone_size: once
j_call: TRBJ1-5
v_call: TRBV7-8
d_call: NA
cdr3_nt: TGTGCCAGCAGCGCCACAGCTATCAATCAGCCCCAGCATTTT
cdr3_aa: CASSATAINQPQHF

clone_size: NA
j_call: TRBJ2-7
v_call: TRBV10-3
d_call: NA
cdr3_nt: TGTGCCATCAGTGGAGGGATGCTATCATACGAGCAGTACTTC
cdr3_aa: CAISGGMLSYEQYF

clone_size: NA
j_call: TRBJ2-5
v_call: TRBV7-9
d_call: TRBD1
cdr3_nt: TGTGCCAGCAGCTTAGGGGACAGGGGGCGGCAAGAGACCCAGTACTTC
cdr3_aa: CASSLGDRGRQETQYF

clone_size: NA
j_call: TRBJ1-2
v_call: TRBV7-3
d_call: NA
cdr3_nt: TGTGCCAGCAGCTTAAGCCGGGGGAGCCAGGACTACACCTTC
cdr3_aa: CASSLSRGSQDYTF

clone_size: NA
j_call: TRBJ2-5
v_call: TRBV5-1
d_call: NA
cdr3_nt: TGCGCCAGCAGCTTCGTAGGGAATCAAGAGACCCAGTACTTC
cdr3_aa: CASSFVGNQETQYF